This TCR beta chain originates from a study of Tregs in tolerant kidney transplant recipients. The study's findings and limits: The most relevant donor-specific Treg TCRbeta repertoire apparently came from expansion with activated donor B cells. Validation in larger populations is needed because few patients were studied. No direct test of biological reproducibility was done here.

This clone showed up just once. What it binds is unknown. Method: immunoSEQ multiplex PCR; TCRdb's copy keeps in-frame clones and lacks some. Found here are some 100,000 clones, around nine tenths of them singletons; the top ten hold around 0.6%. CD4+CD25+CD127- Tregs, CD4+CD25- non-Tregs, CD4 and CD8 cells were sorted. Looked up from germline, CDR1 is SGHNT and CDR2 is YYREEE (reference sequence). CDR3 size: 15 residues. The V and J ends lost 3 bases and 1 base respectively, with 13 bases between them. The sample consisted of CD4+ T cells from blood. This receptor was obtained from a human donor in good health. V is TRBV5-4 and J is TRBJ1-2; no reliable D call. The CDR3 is CASSSKSDLNYGYTF. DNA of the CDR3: TGTGCCAGCAGCTCAAAGTCAGATCTTAACTATGGCTACACCTTC.